These 26 T cell receptor beta chains originate from one sample sequenced in a study of blood T cell repertoires in COVID-19 (dated by TCRdb to the early 2020s). Libraries came from the immunoSEQ multiplex PCR assay. TCRdb holds this immuneACCESS table with in-frame rearrangements only. Some clones are missing; in checked studies, unresolved V genes explain under half, and the rest has no known cause. Recorded for this sample are about 330,000 clones; roughly 90% of them occurred a single time. Less than 20% of the sample lies in the top ten. The material sequenced was PBMCs or T cells enriched from blood (not recorded which). Source of these receptors: a woman under 40 who had recovered from COVID-19.

The chain links TRBV11-2 to TRBJ1-2; maybe TRBD1 (5 bases). This CDR3 contains 15 residues. Germline CDR1 SGHAT, CDR2 FQNNGV. V lost 1 base and J lost 2, with 11 bases in between. The CDR3 DNA is TGTGCCAGCAGCTTAGGCGCGGGGGGGAACTATGGCTACACCTTC. Translated: CASSLGAGGNYGYTF.

J is TRBJ2-1 and V is TRBV27, with D possibly matching TRBD1 (6 bases). CDR3 length: 13 residues. Germline V lookup: CDR1 MNHEY, CDR2 SMNVEV (reference sequence). Trimming left V 6 bases short and J 5 bases short, with 11 bases between. CDR3 DNA sequence: TGTGCCAGCAGCCGGACAGAAGACAATGAGCAGTTCTTC. This gives the protein CASSRTEDNEQFF.

This chain joins TRBV5-4 and TRBJ2-7, with TRBD2 matching 8 bases. Germline assignment: CDR1 SGHNT and CDR2 YYREEE (reference sequence). This CDR3 is built from 12 residues. The CDR3, as DNA: TGTGTCTACGGGGGGGGCCCCTACGAGCAGTACTTC. It codes for CVYGGGPYEQYF. Filled out from reference TRBV5-4 and TRBJ2-7, the complete variable domain reads ETGVTQSPTHLIKTRGQQVTLRCSSQSGHNTVSWYQQALGQGPQFIFQYYREEENGRGNFPPRFSGLQFPNYSSELNVNALELDDSALYLCVYGGGPYEQYFGPGTRLTVT.

This chain connects TRBV10-3 to TRBJ2-1; 10 bases are shared with TRBD2. Germline CDR1 and CDR2: ENHRY and SYGVKD. V lost 8 bases to trimming and J lost 3 bases; unmatched junction nucleotides: 7. CDR3 length: 15 residues. The CDR3 DNA sequence: TGTGCCATCGGAGCAGCGGGGGGGTACTACAATGAGCAGTTCTTC. Amino acids: CAIGAAGGYYNEQFF.

This sequence joins TRBV5-4 and TRBJ2-4; 8 nucleotides match TRBD2. The length of the CDR3 is 20 residues. Trimming cost V 0 bases and J 0 bases; bases outside gene matches: 14. Germline CDR1 reads SGHNT; CDR2 reads YYREEE (reference sequence). CDR3 protein: CASSLGGASGYFIAKNIQYF. CDR3 nucleotide sequence: TGTGCCAGCAGCTTGGGGGGGGCTAGCGGGTACTTCATAGCCAAAAACATTCAGTACTTC.

The rearrangement joins TRBV6-1 to TRBJ2-3, with D possibly TRBD2 on 5 matching bases. The CDR3 has 14 residues. The germline V and J ends were trimmed by 2 bases and 7 bases, with 13 bases remaining between them. Germline-derived CDR1 and CDR2 are MNHNS and SASEGT. The CDR3 sequence is CASSEPGSRNTQYF. In nucleotides, the CDR3 is TGTGCCAGCAGTGAACCGGGGTCTCGGAATACGCAGTATTTT.

The chain combines TRBV18 with TRBJ2-6; 14 bases map to TRBD2. Germline V gene lookup returns CDR1 KGHSH and CDR2 LQKENI. Trimming removed 4 bases from V and 3 bases from J; junction bases left unmatched: 5. This CDR3 has 18 residues. CDR3 bases: TGTGCCAGCTCACAGACTAGCGGGAGGGCGAGTGGGGCCAACGTCCTGACTTTC. Translation gives CASSQTSGRASGANVLTF.

The chain combines TRBV5-5 with TRBJ1-2, with TRBD1 as a possible D gene (5 bases). The CDR3 length is 14 residues. Germline CDR1 reads SGHKS; CDR2 reads YYEKEE (reference sequence). V lost 4 bases to trimming and J lost 8 bases, with 18 bases between them. CDR3 nucleotide sequence: TGTGCCAGCAGCCCTATCCTTAGGGGTAGCGGCTACACCTTC. The encoded protein is CASSPILRGSGYTF.

The gene calls are TRBV21-1 and TRBJ1-2. TRBV21-1 constitutes a pseudogene. This CDR3 spans 15 amino acids. The CDR3 DNA sequence: TGTGCCACCCGGGGCGGGGTCCTAGCTAACTATGGCTACACCTTC. Translating it yields CATRGGVLANYGYTF.

The J gene is TRBJ1-1, the V gene TRBV27; 9 nucleotides line up with TRBD1. V was pared by 4 bases and J by 4 bases, with 4 bases of the junction left unmatched. The CDR3 is 14 residues long. Germline V lookup: CDR1 MNHEY, CDR2 SMNVEV (reference sequence). The CDR3 DNA follows: TGTGCCAGCAGTTCCAACAGGGGGCCCACTGAAGCTTTCTTT. It is translated as CASSSNRGPTEAFF.

The chain links TRBV2 to TRBJ1-4; D might be TRBD1 (6 bases). Trimming left V 3 bases short and J 6 bases short, with 11 bases between. The germline V gene encodes CDR1 SNHLY and CDR2 FYNNEI. This CDR3 region has 14 residues. The CDR3: CASSDATGHEKLFF. Written as DNA, the CDR3 is TGTGCCAGCAGTGATGCGACAGGCCATGAAAAACTGTTTTTT.

The CDR3 sequence is CASSHHRRSGVNEQFF. The CDR3 DNA reads as TGTGCCAGCAGCCATCATAGGAGGTCAGGGGTCAATGAGCAGTTCTTC. The chain carries TRBV9 and TRBJ2-1; tentatively, D is TRBD1 (6 bases). This CDR3 spans 16 amino acids. Germline values: CDR1 SGDLS, CDR2 YYNGEE. V gave up 4 bases and J gave up 6 bases, with 20 bases separating them.

The chain links TRBV7-2 to TRBJ1-2, with 8 bases identical to TRBD1. CDR1 SGHTA and CDR2 FQGNSA come from the germline V gene. Trimming at V came to 5 bases and at J to 2 bases, leaving 4 bases not matched to a gene. CDR3 length: 14 residues. The CDR3 DNA is TGTGCCAGCAGCCCGCGGACAGGGAACTATGGCTACACCTTC. Translated: CASSPRTGNYGYTF.

J is TRBJ1-2 and V is TRBV11-3; the D is unclear. The V and J ends lost 5 bases and 5 bases respectively, with 15 bases between them. The CDR3 loop spans 14 amino acids. Germline V gene sequence: CDR1 SGHNT, CDR2 YENEEA. This CDR3 is CASSASWGGYGYTF. The CDR3 DNA reads TGTGCCAGCAGCGCCTCGTGGGGAGGTTATGGCTACACCTTC. The full variable domain, in which reference TRBV11-3 and TRBJ1-2 provide the parts outside the CDR3, is EAGVVQSPRYKIIEKKQPVAFWCNPISGHNTLYWYLQNLGQGPELLIRYENEEAVDDSQLPKDRFSAERLKGVDSTLKIQPAELGDSAVYLCASSASWGGYGYTFGSGTRLTVV.

The chain uses TRBV19 and TRBJ1-4; D gene uncertain. Deletions cut 10 bases from V and 0 bases from J, with 15 bases between. CDR1 and CDR2 from the germline V gene are LNHDA and SQIVND (reference sequence). The length of the CDR3 is 15 residues. Written as DNA, the CDR3 is TGTGCCACTAAGCCACACAGTGCAACTAATGAAAAACTGTTTTTT. It is translated as CATKPHSATNEKLFF.

The gene calls are TRBV6-4 and TRBJ2-1; 8 bases fit TRBD2. V gave up 0 bases and J gave up 6 bases; unmatched junction bases: 7. The CDR3 runs 16 residues. CDR1 MRHNA and CDR2 SNTAGT come from the germline V gene. The CDR3 loop is CASSDSVASGRNEQFF. As DNA, the CDR3 is TGTGCCAGCAGTGACTCTGTGGCTAGCGGGCGCAATGAGCAGTTCTTC.

The V gene is TRBV28, the J gene TRBJ1-6, with 9 positions matching TRBD1. V was clipped by 7 bases and J by 9 bases; unmatched bases: 7. This CDR3 region has 14 residues. CDR1 is MDHEN, CDR2 SYDVKM, per germline. CDR3 amino acids: CASNSGQGFSPLHF. In nucleotides, the CDR3 is TGTGCCAGCAATTCGGGACAGGGATTTTCACCCCTCCACTTT.

The chain carries TRBV7-9 and TRBJ1-1; 9 positions agree with TRBD1. Germline V gene lookup returns CDR1 SEHNR and CDR2 FQNEAQ (reference sequence). The CDR3 runs to 15 residues. V lost 5 bases and J lost 3; bases outside the gene matches: 7. CDR3 sequence: CASSPKGQGYTEAFF. The CDR3 coding sequence is TGTGCCAGCAGCCCGAAGGGACAGGGATACACTGAAGCTTTCTTT.

The chain combines TRBV5-8 with TRBJ1-5; TRBD1 might be the D (6 bases). This CDR3 is built from 14 residues. The germline gives CDR1 SGHTS, CDR2 YDEGEE. Deletions cut 2 bases from V and 3 bases from J, with 9 bases between. The CDR3 DNA sequence: TGTGCCAGCAGCTTAGGGACAAACAATCAGCCCCAGCATTTT. This encodes CASSLGTNNQPQHF.

Concerning this clone itself: This sample includes further DNA sequences coding for the same CDR3. J is TRBJ1-5 and V is TRBV28; a weak D match, TRBD1 (5 bases). The ends were cut back, 3 bases at V and 6 bases at J, with 6 bases in the middle. Germline values: CDR1 MDHEN, CDR2 SYDVKM. This CDR3 contains 12 residues. Here the CDR3 reads CASSLGGQPQHF. The CDR3 DNA reads TGTGCCAGCAGTTTGGGGGGTCAGCCCCAGCATTTT.

The chain links TRBV18 to TRBJ2-7; 9 bases fit TRBD1. With 4 bases clipped from V and 4 bases from J, the junction kept 5 bases outside the gene matches. Germline lookup yields CDR1 KGHSH and CDR2 LQKENI. There are 14 residues in the CDR3. The CDR3 coding sequence is TGTGCCAGCTCACGGGACAGGGCAAAGTACGAGCAGTACTTC. Its protein is CASSRDRAKYEQYF.

V usage is TRBV14 and J usage is TRBJ2-7; TRBD1 agrees at 9 bases. The CDR3 sequence is 15 residues long. V shed 2 bases, J shed 5 bases, and the junction held 7 bases outside the gene matches. CDR1 is SGHDN and CDR2 is FVKESK in the germline V gene. CDR3 nucleotides: TGTGCCAGCAGCCAATACAGGGACAGGGAAAACGAGCAGTACTTC. Translated, it gives CASSQYRDRENEQYF.

The V call is TRBV7-9, the J call TRBJ2-1; the D is unclear. From germline, CDR1 is SEHNR and CDR2 FQNEAQ (reference sequence). Deletions cut 5 bases from V and 3 bases from J, with 5 bases between. The CDR3 is 12 amino acids. The CDR3 reads CASSPVYNEQFF. For the CDR3, the DNA is TGTGCCAGCAGCCCTGTCTACAATGAGCAGTTCTTC.

This rearrangement joins TRBV7-2 to TRBJ2-2, with D possibly being TRBD1 (5 bases). This CDR3 region has 13 residues. Trimming pared 1 base from V and 6 bases from J, leaving 6 bases between. Germline V lookup: CDR1 SGHTA, CDR2 FQGNSA. The DNA for the CDR3 is TGTGCCAGCAGCTTAGAGGGGTCCGGGGAGCTGTTTTTT. It encodes CASSLEGSGELFF. The whole variable domain, remainder taken from reference TRBV7-2 and TRBJ2-2, is GAGVSQSPSNKVTEKGKDVELRCDPISGHTALYWYRQSLGQGLEFLIYFQGNSAPDKSGLPSDRFSAERTGGSVSTLTIQRTQQEDSAVYLCASSLEGSGELFFGEGSRLTVL.

The chain uses TRBV19 and TRBJ1-4; 7 bases match TRBD1. CDR1 is LNHDA, CDR2 SQIVND, per germline (reference sequence). The CDR3 extends over 15 amino acids. J was trimmed by 3 bases and V by 5 bases; bases with no gene match: 6. In DNA, the CDR3 is TGTGCCAGTAGTGTACAGGGGATAGCTAATGAAAAACTGTTTTTT. It specifies CASSVQGIANEKLFF.

As regards this clone: Other DNA sequences from this sample encode an identical CDR3 as well. The chain employs TRBV28 and TRBJ1-3, with a possible D match to TRBD1 (6 bases). The CDR3 loop spans 14 amino acids. Trimming took off 5 bases at V and 4 bases at J, with 12 bases between the two ends. The germline gives CDR1 MDHEN, CDR2 SYDVKM. In nucleotides, the CDR3 is TGTGCCAGCAGTCCGGGGACAACCGGAAACACCATATATTTT. Translating it yields CASSPGTTGNTIYF.